The rows below give T cell receptor beta chains drawn from one sample of a study of technical replicates of blood from a handful of donors. The repertoire was sequenced with immunoSEQ multiplex PCR; TCRdb's copy has only in-frame clones and lacks some. This table holds roughly 62,000 clones, 91% found once. Input material: PBMCs. These receptors originate from a human donor in good health. Some clones in this sample may be carry-over from other donors' samples. CDR3s include the opening cysteine and the closing phenylalanine or tryptophan. Each record gives: V gene, clone size, J gene, D gene, CDR3 DNA, CDR3 protein. A D gene is named only where the DNA matches it firmly. Clone sizes are given selectively: once, few, many, or a class where the clone is expanded.

v_gene: TRBV15
abundance: once
j_gene: TRBJ2-7
d_gene: .
CDR3nt: TGTGCCACCAGCAGAGTAGGGGACGAGCAGTACTTC
CDR3aa: CATSRVGDEQYF

v_gene: TRBV6-1
abundance: .
j_gene: TRBJ2-1
d_gene: .
CDR3nt: TGTGCCAGCAGTGAAGCGCGTGCCTTACCCCAGTTCTTC
CDR3aa: CASSEARALPQFF

v_gene: TRBV21-1
abundance: .
j_gene: TRBJ2-7
d_gene: .
CDR3nt: TGTGCCAGCAGCAAAGTACTGAACAGTGGATTTAGGGGGCTATACGAGCAGTACTTC
CDR3aa: CASSKVLNSGFRGLYEQYF

v_gene: TRBV9
abundance: .
j_gene: TRBJ1-6
d_gene: .
CDR3nt: TGTGCCAGCAGCGTAGGCCCAGGGCCCAATTCACCCCTCCACTTT
CDR3aa: CASSVGPGPNSPLHF

v_gene: TRBV6-5
abundance: .
j_gene: TRBJ2-1
d_gene: TRBD1
CDR3nt: TGTGCCAGCAGACCGGGACAGAGAGGTTACAATGAGCAGTTCTTC
CDR3aa: CASRPGQRGYNEQFF

v_gene: TRBV18
abundance: once
j_gene: TRBJ1-1
d_gene: .
CDR3nt: TGTGCCAGCTCACCTATCGGGGGAAATACTGAAGCTTTCTTT
CDR3aa: CASSPIGGNTEAFF

v_gene: TRBV7-3
abundance: .
j_gene: TRBJ2-1
d_gene: TRBD2
CDR3nt: TGTGCCAGCAGCCCCGGACTAGAATACAATGAGCAGTTCTTC
CDR3aa: CASSPGLEYNEQFF

v_gene: TRBV7-9
abundance: .
j_gene: TRBJ2-6
d_gene: .
CDR3nt: TGTGCCAGCAGCTTTCAGGGGACCGGGGCCAACGTCCTGACTTTC
CDR3aa: CASSFQGTGANVLTF

v_gene: TRBV29-1
abundance: .
j_gene: TRBJ2-2
d_gene: .
CDR3nt: TGCAGCGTTGAAGGTGACACTAACACCGGGGAGCTGTTTTTT
CDR3aa: CSVEGDTNTGELFF

v_gene: TRBV13
abundance: .
j_gene: TRBJ1-1
d_gene: TRBD1
CDR3nt: TGTGCCAGCAGCCACGGACAGGGGAACACTGAAGCTTTCTTT
CDR3aa: CASSHGQGNTEAFF

v_gene: TRBV10-3
abundance: .
j_gene: TRBJ2-7
d_gene: TRBD2
CDR3nt: TGTGCCATCCAAGCGGGGGGATCCTACGAGCAGTACTTC
CDR3aa: CAIQAGGSYEQYF